This is a list of T cell receptor beta chains from one sample in a study of CD4+ T cells in melanoma. Data came from immunoSEQ multiplex PCR; TCRdb stores just in-frame clones and leaves some out. Among roughly 10,000 clones listed, roughly two thirds were seen once. The material sequenced was cells from a culture (not recorded whether cultured in vitro). These receptors came from a human donor with melanoma. Each CDR3 is given with its conserved first and last residue. The D gene is left open where the match is weak. Rows give clone size only sometimes, using once, few, many, or a class for an expanded clone.

v_call	clone_size	d_call	j_call	cdr3_aa	cdr3_nt
TRBV4-1	.	.	TRBJ2-1	CASSPTSGGGGSYNEQFF	TGCGCCAGCAGCCCCACCTCAGGGGGAGGGGGATCCTACAATGAGCAGTTCTTC
TRBV6-1	.	TRBD1	TRBJ1-5	CASRLTGYQPQHF	TGTGCCAGCAGATTGACAGGGTATCAGCCCCAGCATTTT
TRBV11-2	.	TRBD2	TRBJ2-1	CASSFSGGLVNEQFF	TGTGCCAGCAGCTTTAGCGGGGGGTTAGTCAATGAGCAGTTCTTC
TRBV7-9	.	TRBD1	TRBJ2-3	CASSQQGALYTDTQYF	TGTGCCAGCAGCCAACAGGGGGCCCTATACACAGATACGCAGTATTTT
TRBV18	few	.	TRBJ1-6	CASSLNKDSPLHF	TGTGCCAGCTCACTAAACAAGGATTCACCCCTCCACTTT
TRBV29-1	.	.	TRBJ2-3	CSDRKTGSQSTQYF	TGCAGCGACCGGAAGACAGGCTCCCAATCTACGCAGTATTTT
TRBV15	.	.	TRBJ2-7	CATSRLEGGLREQYF	TGTGCCACCAGCAGACTCGAGGGGGGGCTGAGGGAGCAGTACTTC
TRBV4-1	.	TRBD1	TRBJ1-1	CASRSMGQRTEAFF	TGCGCCAGCCGGTCGATGGGACAGCGCACTGAAGCTTTCTTT
TRBV29-1	.	.	TRBJ1-2	CSVDEYTF	TGCAGCGTTGACGAATACACCTTC
TRBV6-5	.	.	TRBJ2-1	CASRLGAGPHEQFF	TGTGCCAGCAGATTGGGAGCAGGGCCCCATGAGCAGTTCTTC
TRBV7-9	.	.	TRBJ2-3	CASSSRIDRTSTDTQYF	TGTGCCAGCAGCTCTCGGATCGACAGAACTAGCACAGATACGCAGTATTTT
TRBV19	.	.	TRBJ1-2	CASSLRTAPSGYTF	TGTGCCAGTAGTTTGCGGACAGCTCCGTCTGGCTACACCTTC
TRBV2	.	TRBD1	TRBJ1-5	CASDGQGTPQPQHF	TGTGCCAGCGACGGACAGGGCACACCTCAGCCCCAGCATTTT
TRBV7-9	.	TRBD2	TRBJ2-1	CASSLIAGGYNEQFF	TGTGCCAGCAGCTTAATAGCGGGGGGATACAATGAGCAGTTCTTC
TRBV4-1	.	TRBD2	TRBJ2-1	CASSHHPELADNEQFF	TGCGCCAGCAGCCATCACCCGGAACTAGCGGACAATGAGCAGTTCTTC
TRBV27	.	.	TRBJ1-6	CASGPFDTSPLHF	TGTGCCAGCGGACCTTTTGACACCTCACCCCTCCACTTT
TRBV2	.	.	TRBJ2-5	CAQQLAQNQETQYF	TGTGCCCAGCAGCTGGCACAGAACCAAGAGACCCAGTACTTC
TRBV5-4	.	.	TRBJ1-1	CASTDRREGNTEAFF	TGTGCCAGCACCGACAGGAGAGAGGGGAACACTGAAGCTTTCTTT
TRBV9	.	.	TRBJ1-6	CASSVVPGESPLHF	TGTGCCAGCAGCGTAGTCCCAGGGGAATCACCCCTCCACTTT
TRBV5-1	.	.	TRBJ2-5	CASSRTGTPEETQYF	TGCGCCAGCAGCAGAACCGGGACCCCGGAAGAGACCCAGTACTTC
TRBV5-4	once	.	TRBJ1-2	CASSLEQGRGDGYTF	TGTGCCAGCAGCTTGGAACAGGGAAGAGGGGATGGCTACACCTTC
TRBV2	.	.	TRBJ1-4	CASSEALPGRTNEKLFF	TGTGCCAGCAGTGAAGCGCTTCCAGGGCGGACTAATGAAAAACTGTTTTTT
TRBV19	few	.	TRBJ2-7	CASTRTVTTYEQYF	TGTGCCAGTACCCGGACGGTAACGACCTACGAGCAGTACTTC
TRBV7-9	few	.	TRBJ2-7	CASSRQGLGQIGEQYF	TGTGCCAGCAGTCGGCAGGGGCTCGGGCAGATAGGCGAGCAGTACTTC
TRBV6-6	.	TRBD1	TRBJ1-2	CASSYFQGAVGGYTF	TGTGCCAGCAGTTACTTCCAGGGGGCTGTGGGAGGCTACACCTTC
TRBV29-1	few	.	TRBJ2-7	CSVVKGGEQYF	TGCAGCGTTGTTAAGGGAGGCGAGCAGTACTTC
TRBV9	.	TRBD1	TRBJ1-4	CASSVAGGQLNEKLFF	TGTGCCAGCAGCGTAGCGGGGGGACAGCTTAATGAAAAACTGTTTTTT
TRBV10-3	.	.	TRBJ1-4	CATGHYQDEKLFF	TGTGCCACGGGACATTACCAAGATGAAAAACTGTTTTTT
TRBV9	.	.	TRBJ2-3	CASNPSGRAGDTQYF	TGTGCCAGCAACCCTTCGGGCAGGGCCGGTGATACGCAGTATTTT
TRBV5-1	.	TRBD2	TRBJ2-2	CASAPVAGGDTGELFF	TGCGCCAGTGCGCCCGTAGCGGGGGGAGACACCGGGGAGCTGTTTTTT
TRBV6-5	medium-sized	.	TRBJ2-7	CARTRGLDYEQYF	TGTGCCAGAACGAGGGGTCTAGATTACGAGCAGTACTTC
TRBV10-3	.	TRBD2	TRBJ2-3	CAISEFGGGPSDTQYF	TGTGCCATCAGTGAATTCGGGGGGGGGCCCTCAGATACGCAGTATTTT
TRBV4-1	.	.	TRBJ2-5	CASGKDRNQETQYF	TGCGCCAGCGGGAAGGACAGAAACCAAGAGACCCAGTACTTC
TRBV5-1	.	.	TRBJ1-5	CASSFGGSDQPQHF	TGCGCCAGCAGCTTCGGGGGATCCGATCAGCCCCAGCATTTT
TRBV10-3	.	TRBD2	TRBJ2-5	CAISHKSGGAQETQYF	TGTGCCATCAGCCACAAGAGCGGGGGGGCACAAGAGACCCAGTACTTC
TRBV5-1	.	.	TRBJ1-6	CASSLAGVANSPLHF	TGCGCCAGCAGCTTGGCAGGGGTAGCTAATTCACCCCTCCACTTT
TRBV11-2	.	TRBD1	TRBJ1-6	CASSLVYRGLNSPLHF	TGTGCCAGCAGCTTGGTCTACAGGGGACTCAATTCACCCCTCCACTTT
TRBV11-2	once	.	TRBJ1-4	CASSLVARSNEKLFF	TGTGCCAGCAGCTTAGTAGCCAGGAGTAATGAAAAACTGTTTTTT
TRBV9	.	.	TRBJ1-2	CASSVEPVGNWGYGYTF	TGTGCCAGCAGCGTAGAACCCGTGGGGAATTGGGGGTATGGCTACACCTTC
TRBV9	.	.	TRBJ2-4	CASSVELRRESLAKNIQYF	TGTGCCAGCAGCGTAGAATTACGGAGGGAGTCACTAGCCAAAAACATTCAGTACTTC
TRBV5-5	.	.	TRBJ1-4	CASSLRRTMDEKLFF	TGTGCCAGCAGCTTGCGACGGACCATGGATGAAAAACTGTTTTTT
TRBV4-1	few	.	TRBJ1-2	CASSPGYGYTF	TGCGCCAGCAGCCCGGGTTATGGCTACACCTTC
TRBV19	.	.	TRBJ2-2	CASIRTNPRSGELFF	TGTGCCAGTATCAGGACTAACCCCCGCTCCGGGGAGCTGTTTTTT